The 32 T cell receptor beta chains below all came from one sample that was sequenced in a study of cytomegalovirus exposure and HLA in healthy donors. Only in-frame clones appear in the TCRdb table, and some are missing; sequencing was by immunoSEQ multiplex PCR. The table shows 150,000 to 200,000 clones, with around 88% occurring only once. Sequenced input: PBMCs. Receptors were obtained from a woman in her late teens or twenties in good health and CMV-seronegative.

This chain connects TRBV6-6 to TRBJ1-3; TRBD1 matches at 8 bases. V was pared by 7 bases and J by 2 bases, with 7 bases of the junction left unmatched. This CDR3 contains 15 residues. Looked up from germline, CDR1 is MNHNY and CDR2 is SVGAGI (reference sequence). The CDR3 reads CASKPQGAAGNTIYF. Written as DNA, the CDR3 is TGTGCCAGCAAGCCGCAGGGGGCGGCTGGAAACACCATATATTTT.

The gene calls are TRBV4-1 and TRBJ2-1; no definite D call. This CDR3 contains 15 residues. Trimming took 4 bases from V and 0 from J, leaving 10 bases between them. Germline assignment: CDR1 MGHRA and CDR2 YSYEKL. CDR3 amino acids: CASSLVAASYNEQFF. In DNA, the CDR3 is TGCGCCAGCAGCCTAGTAGCAGCCTCCTACAATGAGCAGTTCTTC.

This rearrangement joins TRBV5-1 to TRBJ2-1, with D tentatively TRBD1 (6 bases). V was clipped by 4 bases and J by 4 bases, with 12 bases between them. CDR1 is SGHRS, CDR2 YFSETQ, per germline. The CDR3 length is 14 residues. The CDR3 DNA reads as TGCGCCAGCAGCCCTGGACAGAAATACAATGAGCAGTTCTTC. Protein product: CASSPGQKYNEQFF.

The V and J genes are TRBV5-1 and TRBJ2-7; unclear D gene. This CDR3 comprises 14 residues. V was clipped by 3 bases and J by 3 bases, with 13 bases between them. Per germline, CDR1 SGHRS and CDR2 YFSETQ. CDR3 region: CASSSSRGHYEQYF. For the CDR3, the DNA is TGCGCCAGCAGCTCGTCCCGAGGCCACTACGAGCAGTACTTC.

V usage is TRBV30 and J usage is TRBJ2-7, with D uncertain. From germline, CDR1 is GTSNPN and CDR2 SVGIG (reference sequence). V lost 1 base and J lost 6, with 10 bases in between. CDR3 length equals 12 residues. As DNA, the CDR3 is TGTGCCTGGAGTGCCCATCGCGGCGAGCAGTACTTC. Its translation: CAWSAHRGEQYF.

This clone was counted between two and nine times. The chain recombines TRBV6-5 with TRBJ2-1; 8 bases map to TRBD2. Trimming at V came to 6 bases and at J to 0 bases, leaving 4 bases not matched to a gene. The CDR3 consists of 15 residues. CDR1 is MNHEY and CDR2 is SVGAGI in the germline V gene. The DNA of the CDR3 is TGTGCCAGCAGGAAAAGCGGGAGCTCCTACAATGAGCAGTTCTTC. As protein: CASRKSGSSYNEQFF.

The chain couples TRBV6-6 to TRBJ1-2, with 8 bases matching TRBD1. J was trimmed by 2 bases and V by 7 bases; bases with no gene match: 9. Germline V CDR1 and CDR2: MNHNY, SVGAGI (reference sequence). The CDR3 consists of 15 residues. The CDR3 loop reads CASNMDRDENYGYTF. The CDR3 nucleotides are TGTGCCAGCAATATGGACAGGGACGAAAACTATGGCTACACCTTC.

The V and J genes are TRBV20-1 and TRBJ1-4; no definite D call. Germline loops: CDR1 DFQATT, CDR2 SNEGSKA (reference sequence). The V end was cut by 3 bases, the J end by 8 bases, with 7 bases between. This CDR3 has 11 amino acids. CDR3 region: CSARGEEKLFF. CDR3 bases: TGCAGTGCTAGGGGAGAGGAAAAACTGTTTTTT.

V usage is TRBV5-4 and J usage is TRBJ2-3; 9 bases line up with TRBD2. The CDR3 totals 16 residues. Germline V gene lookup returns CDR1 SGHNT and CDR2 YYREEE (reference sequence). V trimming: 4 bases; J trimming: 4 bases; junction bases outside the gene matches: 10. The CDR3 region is CASSQLTSGVADTQYF. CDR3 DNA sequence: TGTGCCAGCAGCCAGTTGACTAGCGGTGTCGCAGATACGCAGTATTTT.

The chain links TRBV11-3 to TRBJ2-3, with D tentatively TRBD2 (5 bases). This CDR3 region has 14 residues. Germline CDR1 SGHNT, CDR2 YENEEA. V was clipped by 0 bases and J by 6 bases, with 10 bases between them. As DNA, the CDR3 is TGTGCCAGCAGCTTAGATCCCGGGGTGGATACGCAGTATTTT. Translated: CASSLDPGVDTQYF.

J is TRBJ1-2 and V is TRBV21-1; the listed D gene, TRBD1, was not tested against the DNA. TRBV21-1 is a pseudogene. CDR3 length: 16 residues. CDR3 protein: CASSTPQDRVDYGYTF. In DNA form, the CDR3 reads TGTGCCAGCAGCACACCCCAGGACAGGGTAGACTATGGCTACACCTTC.

CDR3 nucleotide sequence: TGCGCCAGCGCTGGAGGGGGCGGCCAGCCCCAGCATTTT. Encoded protein: CASAGGGGQPQHF. The chain employs TRBV10-2 and TRBJ1-5; 7 nucleotides align to TRBD1. Trimming at V came to 8 bases and at J to 7 bases, leaving 8 bases not matched to a gene. The V gene's germline CDR1 is WSHSY and CDR2 SAAADI. The CDR3 sequence is 13 residues long.

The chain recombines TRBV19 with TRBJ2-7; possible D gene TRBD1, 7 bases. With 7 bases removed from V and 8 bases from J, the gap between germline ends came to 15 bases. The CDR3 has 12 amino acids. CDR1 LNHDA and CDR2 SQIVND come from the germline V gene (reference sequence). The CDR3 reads CASTMEGQQQYF. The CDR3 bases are TGTGCCAGTACCATGGAGGGACAGCAGCAGTACTTC.

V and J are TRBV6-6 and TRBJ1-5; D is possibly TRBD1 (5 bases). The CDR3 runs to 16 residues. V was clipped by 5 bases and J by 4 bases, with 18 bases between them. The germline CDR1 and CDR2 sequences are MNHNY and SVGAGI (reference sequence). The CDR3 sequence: CASSTSTAKVNQPQHF. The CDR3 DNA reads TGTGCCAGCAGTACCTCGACAGCTAAGGTAAATCAGCCCCAGCATTTT.

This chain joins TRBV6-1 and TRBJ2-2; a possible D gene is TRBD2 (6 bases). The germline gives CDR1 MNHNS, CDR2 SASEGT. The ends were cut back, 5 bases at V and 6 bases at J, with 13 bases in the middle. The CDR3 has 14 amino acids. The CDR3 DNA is TGTGCCAGCAGTCTCCTAGCGTTCCCCGGGGAGCTGTTTTTT. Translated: CASSLLAFPGELFF.

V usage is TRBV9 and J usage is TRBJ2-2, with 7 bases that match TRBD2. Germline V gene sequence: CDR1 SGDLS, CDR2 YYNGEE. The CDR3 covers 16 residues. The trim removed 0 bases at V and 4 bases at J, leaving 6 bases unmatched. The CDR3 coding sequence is TGTGCCAGCAGCGTAGGGGGAGGGCCGGGCACCGGGGAGCTGTTTTTT. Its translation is CASSVGGGPGTGELFF. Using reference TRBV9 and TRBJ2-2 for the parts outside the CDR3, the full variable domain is DSGVTQTPKHLITATGQRVTLRCSPRSGDLSVYWYQQSLDQGLQFLIQYYNGEERAKGNILERFSAQQFPDLHSELNLSSLELGDSALYFCASSVGGGPGTGELFFGEGSRLTVL.

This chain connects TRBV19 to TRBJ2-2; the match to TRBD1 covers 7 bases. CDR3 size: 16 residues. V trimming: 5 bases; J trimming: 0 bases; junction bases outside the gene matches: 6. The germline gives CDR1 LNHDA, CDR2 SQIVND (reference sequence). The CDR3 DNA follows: TGTGCCAGTAGTCACGGACAGGTGACGAACACCGGGGAGCTGTTTTTT. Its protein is CASSHGQVTNTGELFF.

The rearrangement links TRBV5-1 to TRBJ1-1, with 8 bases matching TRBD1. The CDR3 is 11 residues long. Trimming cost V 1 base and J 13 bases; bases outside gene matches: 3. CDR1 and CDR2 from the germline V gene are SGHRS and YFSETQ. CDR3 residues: CASSLQGAVFF. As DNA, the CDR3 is TGCGCCAGCAGCTTGCAGGGGGCTGTTTTCTTT.

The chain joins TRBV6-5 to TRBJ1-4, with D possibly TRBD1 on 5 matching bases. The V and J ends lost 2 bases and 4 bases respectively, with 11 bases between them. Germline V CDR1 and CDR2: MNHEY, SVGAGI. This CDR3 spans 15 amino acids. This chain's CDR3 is CASSYTQVDNEKLFF. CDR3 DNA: TGTGCCAGCAGTTACACACAGGTGGATAATGAAAAACTGTTTTTT.

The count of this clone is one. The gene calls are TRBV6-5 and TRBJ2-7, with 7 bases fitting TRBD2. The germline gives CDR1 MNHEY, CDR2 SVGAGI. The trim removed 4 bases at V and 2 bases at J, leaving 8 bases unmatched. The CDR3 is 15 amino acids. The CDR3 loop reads CASSSLLAVAYEQYF. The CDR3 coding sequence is TGTGCCAGCAGTTCCCTTCTAGCGGTGGCCTACGAGCAGTACTTC.

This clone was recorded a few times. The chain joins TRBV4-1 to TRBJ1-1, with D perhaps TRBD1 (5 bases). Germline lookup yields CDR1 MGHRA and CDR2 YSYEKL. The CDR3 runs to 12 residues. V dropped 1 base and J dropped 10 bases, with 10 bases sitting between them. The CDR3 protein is CASSQVGVTAFF. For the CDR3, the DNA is TGCGCCAGCAGCCAAGTAGGGGTGACAGCTTTCTTT.

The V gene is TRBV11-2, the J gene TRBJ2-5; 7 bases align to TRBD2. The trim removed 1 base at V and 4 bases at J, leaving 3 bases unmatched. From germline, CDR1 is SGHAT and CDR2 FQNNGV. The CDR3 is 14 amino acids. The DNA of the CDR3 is TGTGCCAGCAGCTTAGCCGGCGGGAGAGAGACCCAGTACTTC. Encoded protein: CASSLAGGRETQYF.

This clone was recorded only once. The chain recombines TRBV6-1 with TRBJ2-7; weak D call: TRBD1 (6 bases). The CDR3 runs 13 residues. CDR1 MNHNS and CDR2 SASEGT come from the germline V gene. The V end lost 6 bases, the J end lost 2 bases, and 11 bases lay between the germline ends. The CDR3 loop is CASRYRVTYEQYF. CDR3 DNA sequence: TGTGCCAGCAGGTACAGGGTTACCTACGAGCAGTACTTC.

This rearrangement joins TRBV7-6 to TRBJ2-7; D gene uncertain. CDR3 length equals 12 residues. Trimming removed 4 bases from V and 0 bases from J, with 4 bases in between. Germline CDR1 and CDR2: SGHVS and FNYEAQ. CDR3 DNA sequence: TGTGCCAGCAGCTCCAGCTCCTACGAGCAGTACTTC. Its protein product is CASSSSSYEQYF.

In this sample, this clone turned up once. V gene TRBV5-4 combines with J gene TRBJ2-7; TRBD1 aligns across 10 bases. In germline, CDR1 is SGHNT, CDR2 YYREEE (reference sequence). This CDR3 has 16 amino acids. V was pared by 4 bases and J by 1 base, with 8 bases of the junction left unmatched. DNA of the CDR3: TGTGCCAGCAGCGGGAGACAGGGGGCGCGATCCTACGAGCAGTACTTC. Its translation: CASSGRQGARSYEQYF.

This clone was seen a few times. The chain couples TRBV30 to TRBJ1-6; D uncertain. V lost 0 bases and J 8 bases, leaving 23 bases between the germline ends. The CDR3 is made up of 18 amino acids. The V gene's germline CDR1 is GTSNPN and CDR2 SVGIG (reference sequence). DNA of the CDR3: TGTGCCTGGAGTGTACCAGGTAGCAGGAGGAATCTTCATTCACCCCTCCACTTT. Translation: CAWSVPGSRRNLHSPLHF.

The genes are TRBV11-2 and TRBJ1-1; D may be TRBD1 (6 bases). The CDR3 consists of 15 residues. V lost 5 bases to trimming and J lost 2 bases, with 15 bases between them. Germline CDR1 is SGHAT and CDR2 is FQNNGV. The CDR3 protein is CASSPRQDQNTEAFF. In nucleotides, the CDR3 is TGTGCCAGCAGCCCCCGACAGGACCAAAACACTGAAGCTTTCTTT.

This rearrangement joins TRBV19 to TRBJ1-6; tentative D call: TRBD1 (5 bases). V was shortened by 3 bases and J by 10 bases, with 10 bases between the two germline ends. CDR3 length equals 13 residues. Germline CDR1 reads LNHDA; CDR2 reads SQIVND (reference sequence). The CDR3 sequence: CASSIREGSPLHF. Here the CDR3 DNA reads TGTGCCAGTAGTATCAGGGAAGGATCACCCCTCCACTTT.

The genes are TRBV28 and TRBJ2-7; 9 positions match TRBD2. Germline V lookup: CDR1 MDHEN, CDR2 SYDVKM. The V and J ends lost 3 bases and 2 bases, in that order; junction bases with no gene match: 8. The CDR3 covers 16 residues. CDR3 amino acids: CASSFGLAGRTYEQYF. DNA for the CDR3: TGTGCCAGCAGTTTCGGCCTAGCGGGACGAACCTACGAGCAGTACTTC.

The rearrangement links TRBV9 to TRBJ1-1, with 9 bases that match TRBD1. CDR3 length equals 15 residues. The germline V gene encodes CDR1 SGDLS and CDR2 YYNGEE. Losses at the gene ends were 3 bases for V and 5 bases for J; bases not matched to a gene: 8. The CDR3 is CASSGDRDRRTEAFF. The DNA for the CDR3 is TGTGCCAGCAGCGGGGACAGGGATCGGAGGACTGAAGCTTTCTTT.

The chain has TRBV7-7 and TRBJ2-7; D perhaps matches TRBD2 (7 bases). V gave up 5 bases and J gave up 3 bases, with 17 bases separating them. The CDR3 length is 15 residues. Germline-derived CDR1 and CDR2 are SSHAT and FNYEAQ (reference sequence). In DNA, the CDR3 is TGTGCCAGCAGCCAACGGCGGGGGCCCGGCTACGAGCAGTACTTC. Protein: CASSQRRGPGYEQYF.

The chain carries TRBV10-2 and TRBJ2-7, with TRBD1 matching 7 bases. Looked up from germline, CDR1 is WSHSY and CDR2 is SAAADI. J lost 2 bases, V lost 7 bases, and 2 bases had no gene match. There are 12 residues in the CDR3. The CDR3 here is CASMGQTYEQYF. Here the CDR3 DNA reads TGCGCCAGCATGGGACAGACCTACGAGCAGTACTTC.